The 14 T cell receptor beta chains in this list originate from one sample, sequenced in a study of T cell responses to AZD1222 COVID-19 vaccine. Sequenced by immunoSEQ multiplex PCR; TCRdb stores in-frame clones only, minus some. In the table there are about 120,000 clones, approximately 86% of which are singletons. The sample consisted of peripheral blood, taken on day 0 of AZD1222 vaccination. These receptors were taken from an adult in good health.

The rearrangement links TRBV6-5 to TRBJ2-1; 8 positions agree with TRBD2. The CDR3 loop spans 15 amino acids. V dropped 2 bases and J dropped 10; count of bases not matched to a gene: 10. The germline CDR1 and CDR2 sequences are MNHEY and SVGAGI. For the CDR3, the DNA is TGTGCCAGCAGTTACCAGGGGACCGGGGGGGTAGAGCAGTTCTTC. This encodes CASSYQGTGGVEQFF.

The chain recombines TRBV11-3 with TRBJ1-1, with no clear D. Germline V CDR1 and CDR2: SGHNT, YENEEA. V gave up 5 bases and J gave up 1 base, with 8 bases separating them. There are 13 residues in the CDR3. The CDR3 DNA reads TGTGCCAGCAGCCTTACAAGGAACACTGAAGCTTTCTTT. This gives the protein CASSLTRNTEAFF.

This clone was recorded once. The rearrangement uses TRBV5-6 and TRBJ1-1; D is unresolved. This CDR3 comprises 15 residues. Trimming cost V 1 base and J 5 bases, with 15 bases left between them. Germline CDR1 SGHDT, CDR2 YYEEEE. CDR3 protein: CASSLSPGSGTEAFF. The DNA for the CDR3 is TGTGCCAGCAGCTTGAGTCCCGGGAGCGGGACTGAAGCTTTCTTT.

This clone was observed once. The gene calls are TRBV19 and TRBJ1-5; 8 nucleotides align to TRBD1. The CDR3 has 15 residues. J gave up 3 bases and V 3 bases, and 4 bases lay outside the gene matches. Per germline, CDR1 LNHDA and CDR2 SQIVND (reference sequence). The chain's CDR3 is CASSMDRVDNQPQHF. The CDR3 coding sequence is TGTGCCAGTAGTATGGACAGGGTGGACAATCAGCCCCAGCATTTT. The variable domain in full, completed from reference TRBV19 and TRBJ1-5, reads DGGITQSPKYLFRKEGQNVTLSCEQNLNHDAMYWYRQDPGQGLRLIYYSQIVNDFQKGDIAEGYSVSREKKESFPLTVTSAQKNPTAFYLCASSMDRVDNQPQHFGDGTRLSIL.

This chain uses TRBV19 with TRBJ2-7, with TRBD2 as a possible D gene (6 bases). CDR3 size: 13 residues. CDR1 and CDR2 from the germline V gene are LNHDA and SQIVND (reference sequence). V was trimmed by 5 bases and J by 4 bases, leaving 12 bases between them. In DNA form, the CDR3 reads TGTGCCAGTAGTCCGTTCGGGGGATACGAGCAGTACTTC. This translates into CASSPFGGYEQYF.

The V call is TRBV28, the J call TRBJ1-1; unclear D gene. The CDR3 is 14 residues long. Germline lookup yields CDR1 MDHEN and CDR2 SYDVKM. V lost 2 bases to trimming and J lost 4 bases, with 11 bases between them. The CDR3 loop is CASSLRSQTTEAFF. The CDR3 nucleotides read TGTGCCAGCAGTTTACGATCCCAGACCACTGAAGCTTTCTTT. The entire variable domain, with the rest obtained from reference TRBV28 and TRBJ1-1, is as follows: DVKVTQSSRYLVKRTGEKVFLECVQDMDHENMFWYRQDPGLGLRLIYFSYDVKMKEKGDIPEGYSVSREKKERFSLILESASTNQTSMYLCASSLRSQTTEAFFGQGTRLTVV.

The V call is TRBV18, the J call TRBJ1-4; D call uncertain. The CDR3 is 15 amino acids. V dropped 1 base and J dropped 2 bases, with 8 bases sitting between them. Per the germline V gene, CDR1 is KGHSH and CDR2 is LQKENI. This chain's CDR3 is CASSPRTGTNEKLFF. The CDR3 nucleotides are TGTGCCAGCTCACCACGAACGGGGACTAATGAAAAACTGTTTTTT.

The chain employs TRBV5-1 and TRBJ2-3; 10 nucleotides line up with TRBD2. Trimming cost V 2 bases and J 2 bases; bases outside gene matches: 5. The CDR3 totals 16 residues. Per germline, CDR1 SGHRS and CDR2 YFSETQ. The CDR3 reads CASSLSGRATTDTQYF. CDR3 nucleotide sequence: TGCGCCAGCAGCTTAAGCGGGAGGGCGACCACAGATACGCAGTATTTT.

This CDR3 is CASSIQGYGYTF. The CDR3 nucleotides read TGTGCCAGCAGCATACAGGGGTATGGCTACACCTTC. The chain combines TRBV27 with TRBJ1-2; 7 bases line up with TRBD1. CDR1 and CDR2 (germline): MNHEY, SMNVEV (reference sequence). V was pared by 6 bases and J by 5 bases, with 3 bases of the junction left unmatched. This CDR3 is built from 12 residues.

The chain employs TRBV3-1 (or the pseudogene TRBV3-2) and TRBJ2-5; TRBD2 is a possible D gene (6 bases). Germline V gene data show CDR1 as LGHDT and CDR2 as YNNKEL (reference sequence). Trimming removed 8 bases at V and 1 base at J, with 14 bases between. The CDR3 is 14 residues long. The CDR3 region is CASQRTIPQETQYF. The CDR3 bases are TGTGCCAGCCAGAGGACTATCCCCCAAGAGACCCAGTACTTC.

Written as DNA, the CDR3 is TGCGCCAGCAGCCAAGCAGGATTAAACTATGGCTACACCTTC. Translating gives CASSQAGLNYGYTF. V is TRBV4-1 and J is TRBJ1-2; D uncertain. V lost 1 base to trimming and J lost 2 bases, with 8 bases between them. Looked up from germline, CDR1 is MGHRA and CDR2 is YSYEKL. The CDR3 length is 14 residues.

The V gene is TRBV12-2, the J gene TRBJ1-1; TRBD1 is the table's D call, not checked against the DNA. TRBV12-2 is marked as a pseudogene. CDR3 length equals 16 residues. CDR3 region: CASRIPSTGVGTEAFF. In nucleotides, the CDR3 is TGTGCAAGTCGCATTCCTTCAACAGGGGTGGGCACTGAAGCTTTCTTT.

The CDR3 DNA follows: TGTGCCAGCAGTTCATCGGGGACACCACTCCGCGAGCAGTACTTC. Encoded protein: CASSSSGTPLREQYF. The chain links TRBV28 to TRBJ2-7, with D possibly TRBD1 on 6 matching bases. CDR1 is MDHEN and CDR2 is SYDVKM in the germline V gene. The CDR3 is 15 amino acids. V shed 4 bases and J shed 6 bases, with 19 bases lying between them.

This chain links TRBV28 with TRBJ1-1; D uncertain. Germline loops: CDR1 MDHEN, CDR2 SYDVKM. The CDR3 runs 13 residues. V was trimmed by 3 bases and J by 5 bases, leaving 10 bases between them. Written as DNA, the CDR3 is TGTGCCAGCAGTTTGCTGGCGAGAACTGAAGCTTTCTTT. Translating it yields CASSLLARTEAFF. Based on the CDR3 plus reference TRBV28 and TRBJ1-1, the full variable domain is DVKVTQSSRYLVKRTGEKVFLECVQDMDHENMFWYRQDPGLGLRLIYFSYDVKMKEKGDIPEGYSVSREKKERFSLILESASTNQTSMYLCASSLLARTEAFFGQGTRLTVV.